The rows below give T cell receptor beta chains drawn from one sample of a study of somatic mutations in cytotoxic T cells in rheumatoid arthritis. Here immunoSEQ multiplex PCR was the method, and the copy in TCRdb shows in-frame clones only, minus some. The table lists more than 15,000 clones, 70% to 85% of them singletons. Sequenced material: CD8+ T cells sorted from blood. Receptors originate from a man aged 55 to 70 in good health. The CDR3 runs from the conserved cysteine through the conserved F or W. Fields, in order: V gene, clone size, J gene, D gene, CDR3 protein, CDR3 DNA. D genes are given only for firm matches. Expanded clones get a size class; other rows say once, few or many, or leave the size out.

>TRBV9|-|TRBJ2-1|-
CASSVVTGDNEQFF
TGTGCCAGCAGCGTAGTGACAGGCGACAATGAGCAGTTCTTC
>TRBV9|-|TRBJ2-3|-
CASSVGISGYTDTQYF
TGTGCCAGCAGCGTAGGGATTAGCGGCTACACAGATACGCAGTATTTT
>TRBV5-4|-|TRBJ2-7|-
CASSPQSSYEQYF
TGTGCCAGCAGCCCCCAGTCCTCCTACGAGCAGTACTTC
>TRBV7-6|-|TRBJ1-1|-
CASSLGGYEDTEAFF
TGTGCCAGCAGCTTAGGAGGGTATGAGGACACTGAAGCTTTCTTT
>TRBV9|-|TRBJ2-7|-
CASSVGGSGYEQYF
TGTGCCAGCAGCGTCGGGGGTAGCGGCTACGAGCAGTACTTC
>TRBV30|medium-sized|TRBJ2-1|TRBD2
CAWSVAGISYNEQFF
TGTGCCTGGAGTGTAGCGGGAATCTCCTACAATGAGCAGTTCTTC
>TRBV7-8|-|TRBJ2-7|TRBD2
CASSLERGGPYEQYF
TGTGCCAGCAGCTTAGAGCGGGGGGGTCCCTACGAGCAGTACTTC
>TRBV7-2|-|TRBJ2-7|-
CASSLDWSYEQYF
TGTGCCAGCAGCCTGGACTGGTCCTACGAGCAGTACTTC
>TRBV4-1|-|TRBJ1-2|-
CASSQARASYGYTF
TGCGCCAGCAGCCAAGCCAGGGCAAGCTATGGCTACACCTTC
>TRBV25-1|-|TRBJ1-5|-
CASSEYRSNQPQHF
TGTGCCAGCAGTGAATACAGGAGCAATCAGCCCCAGCATTTT
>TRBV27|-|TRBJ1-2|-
CASSLGRGNYGYTF
TGTGCCAGCAGTTTAGGCAGGGGAAACTATGGCTACACCTTC
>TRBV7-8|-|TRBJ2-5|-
CASSLIGVGSQETQYF
TGTGCCAGCAGCTTAATAGGCGTGGGCTCCCAAGAGACCCAGTACTTC
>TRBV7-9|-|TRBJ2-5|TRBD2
CASSSTGGLAGVETQYF
TGTGCCAGCAGCTCCACCGGGGGACTAGCGGGAGTTGAGACCCAGTACTTC
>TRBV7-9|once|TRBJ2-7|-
CASSASYEQYF
TGTGCCAGCAGCGCCAGCTACGAGCAGTACTTC
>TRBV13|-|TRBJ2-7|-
CASSPLARDYEQYF
TGTGCCAGCAGCCCCCTAGCGCGGGACTACGAGCAGTACTTC
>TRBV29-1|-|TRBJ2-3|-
CSVRDSWGDTQYF
TGCAGCGTGCGGGACAGCTGGGGAGATACGCAGTATTTT
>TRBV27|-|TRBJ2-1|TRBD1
CASSAGTGSHNEQFF
TGTGCCAGCAGTGCCGGGACAGGGAGCCACAATGAGCAGTTCTTC
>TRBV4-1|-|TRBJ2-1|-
CASSQEIRGGYNEQFF
TGCGCCAGCAGCCAAGAAATTAGGGGGGGGTACAATGAGCAGTTCTTC
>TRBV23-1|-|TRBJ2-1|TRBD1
CASSQFLPGGTGIYNEQFF
TGCGCCAGCAGTCAATTCCTCCCCGGCGGGACAGGGATCTACAATGAGCAGTTCTTC
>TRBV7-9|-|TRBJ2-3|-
CASSLRRVTDTQYF
TGTGCCAGCAGCCTACGGAGGGTTACAGATACGCAGTATTTT
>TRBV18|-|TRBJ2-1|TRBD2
CASSPQASGGAYNEQFF
TGTGCCAGCTCACCACAGGCTAGCGGGGGGGCCTACAATGAGCAGTTCTTC
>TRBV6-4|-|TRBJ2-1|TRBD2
CASRTTSGGYNEQFF
TGTGCCAGCAGGACAACTAGCGGGGGGTACAATGAGCAGTTCTTC
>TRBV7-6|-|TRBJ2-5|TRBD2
CASSLAGVQETQYF
TGTGCCAGCAGCTTGGCGGGGGTCCAAGAGACCCAGTACTTC